Below are 27 T cell receptor beta chains sequenced from a single sample in a study of shared clonotypes between healthy human individuals (dated by TCRdb to 2019 to 2021). The protocol used for the library was the immunoSEQ multiplex PCR assay. TCRdb took this table from immuneACCESS and kept in-frame rearrangements with V and J called. Such tables lack part of the clones; where checked against another copy, unresolved V genes explain under half of the gap, and the rest is unexplained. The sample table contains roughly 500,000 clones; only one count was recorded for approximately 84% of them. Approximately 12% of the sample is held by the ten biggest clonotypes. Sequencing used PBMCs. The receptors stem from a woman aged 40 to 50 in good health. Some clones in this sample may be carry-over from other donors' samples.

This rearrangement joins TRBV7-9 to TRBJ2-3; D unclear. Per germline, CDR1 SEHNR and CDR2 FQNEAQ (reference sequence). The V and J ends lost 2 bases and 2 bases respectively, with 8 bases between them. The CDR3 spans 14 residues. The CDR3 protein is CASSLRLITDTQYF. The CDR3 nucleotides read TGTGCCAGCAGCTTAAGGCTCATCACAGATACGCAGTATTTT.

The CDR3 spells CASSLGGGATDTQYF. The DNA of the CDR3 is TGTGCCAGCAGCTTGGGAGGCGGGGCCACAGATACGCAGTATTTT. This rearrangement joins TRBV5-6 to TRBJ2-3, with a possible D match to TRBD2 (6 bases). There are 15 residues in the CDR3. V lost 0 bases to trimming and J lost 2 bases, with 10 bases between them. Germline V gives CDR1 SGHDT, CDR2 YYEEEE.

This clone was observed a few times. The chain links TRBV7-9 to TRBJ2-3; D may be TRBD2 (5 bases). Trimming pared 3 bases from V and 2 bases from J, leaving 9 bases between. The CDR3 covers 14 residues. The V gene's germline CDR1 is SEHNR and CDR2 FQNEAQ (reference sequence). In nucleotides, the CDR3 is TGTGCCAGCAGCTTGGGCGGGTACACAGATACGCAGTATTTT. This sequence encodes CASSLGGYTDTQYF.

As concerns this clone: This likely reflects a read error, since a far larger clone is one base away. Other DNA sequences of this sample code for an identical CDR3. J is TRBJ2-7 and V is TRBV5-1; TRBD1 matches at 8 bases. Germline CDR1 SGHRS, CDR2 YFSETQ. This CDR3 has 15 residues. CDR3 DNA sequence: TGCGCTAGCAGCATCGGGACAGGCCCCGCCTACGAGCAGTACTTC. Its protein is CASSIGTGPAYEQYF.

Notes on this clone: In the same sample, other DNA sequences code for this CDR3. The chain joins TRBV7-3 to TRBJ2-1; 9 bases fit TRBD2. Germline V lookup: CDR1 SGHTA, CDR2 FQGTGA. The CDR3 length is 15 residues. V lost 2 bases to trimming and J lost 1 base; unmatched junction nucleotides: 0. CDR3 sequence: CASSLGLASYNEQFF. The CDR3 coding sequence is TGTGCCAGCAGCTTAGGACTAGCGTCCTACAATGAGCAGTTCTTC.

The chain joins TRBV30 to TRBJ1-3; the match to TRBD1 covers 7 bases. Germline values: CDR1 GTSNPN, CDR2 SVGIG (reference sequence). J was trimmed by 2 bases and V by 3 bases; bases with no gene match: 7. This CDR3 contains 15 residues. CDR3 bases: TGTGCCTGGAGAGGGGGGACAGAACCTGGAAACACCATATATTTT. Its translation is CAWRGGTEPGNTIYF.

The CDR3 DNA follows: TGCAGCGTTGAATCGGACAGTTACGAGCAGTACTTC. It is translated as CSVESDSYEQYF. The gene calls are TRBV29-1 and TRBJ2-7, with TRBD1 as a possible D gene (6 bases). Trimming removed 2 bases at V and 4 bases at J, with 9 bases between. Germline-derived CDR1 and CDR2 are SQVTM and ANQGSEA. This CDR3 contains 12 residues.

This clone was detected once. The V and J genes are TRBV30 and TRBJ2-1, with 11 bases that match TRBD2. CDR3 size: 16 residues. Germline V gene sequence: CDR1 GTSNPN, CDR2 SVGIG (reference sequence). V was clipped by 0 bases and J by 4 bases; unmatched bases: 5. DNA for the CDR3: TGTGCCTGGAGTGTGGCTAGCGGGGGGCAGTACAATGAGCAGTTCTTC. This encodes CAWSVASGGQYNEQFF.

The V call is TRBV6-5, the J call TRBJ2-7; 7 bases are a match to TRBD1. CDR1 and CDR2 (germline): MNHEY, SVGAGI. The CDR3 is made up of 15 amino acids. Trimming removed 6 bases from V and 2 bases from J; junction bases left unmatched: 10. The CDR3 sequence: CASRPARDRPYEQYF. The CDR3 DNA sequence: TGTGCCAGCAGGCCCGCCCGGGACAGACCCTACGAGCAGTACTTC.

With respect to this clone: With a far larger clone one base away, a read error is the likely cause. The V call is TRBV2, the J call TRBJ2-5; possible D gene TRBD1, 6 bases. The V and J ends lost 9 bases and 4 bases respectively, with 24 bases between them. This CDR3 contains 16 residues. The germline CDR1 and CDR2 sequences are SNHLY and FYNNEI. The DNA for the CDR3 is TGTGCCAGATCTGCCAATACAGGGATGAACGGAGAGACCCAGTACTTC. Protein: CARSANTGMNGETQYF.

This chain connects TRBV7-3 to TRBJ2-1, with D perhaps matching TRBD1 (6 bases). Germline CDR1 SGHTA, CDR2 FQGTGA. V was cut by 2 bases and J by 0 bases, with 11 bases left in between. CDR3 length: 16 residues. The CDR3 reads CASSLVGGLSYNEQFF. For the CDR3, the DNA is TGTGCCAGCAGCTTAGTTGGGGGCCTCTCCTACAATGAGCAGTTCTTC.

The chain uses TRBV4-1 and TRBJ2-4; TRBD1 or TRBD2 may be the D gene (5 bases each). The closer fit of TRBJ2-5 to the DNA end suggests the J call may be wrong. The CDR3 has 15 residues. Germline loops: CDR1 MGHRA, CDR2 YSYEKL. CDR3 DNA: TGCGCCAGCAGCCAAGACCCTGGGGCCCGGGGGACCCAGTACTTC. The encoded protein is CASSQDPGARGTQYF.

This chain links TRBV27 with TRBJ2-7; TRBD1 agrees at 7 bases. Germline V lookup: CDR1 MNHEY, CDR2 SMNVEV (reference sequence). J lost 6 bases, V lost 5 bases, and 13 bases had no gene match. This CDR3 region has 15 residues. The chain's CDR3 is CASSIKGTDLREQYF. As DNA, the CDR3 is TGTGCCAGCAGTATAAAAGGGACAGACCTTCGCGAGCAGTACTTC.

This clone was detected only once. The CDR3 sequence is CATLPTFPSSAYEQYF. DNA of the CDR3: TGTGCCACCCTCCCCACCTTCCCTAGTAGCGCCTACGAGCAGTACTTC. The chain couples TRBV28 to TRBJ2-7; weak D call: TRBD2 (5 bases). Between the trimmed V and J ends, which lost 10 bases and 2 bases, there was a span of 24 bases. CDR1 and CDR2 (germline): MDHEN, SYDVKM. This CDR3 has 16 residues.

The chain carries TRBV28 and TRBJ2-1, with TRBD2 matching 7 bases. With V trimmed by 8 bases and J by 7 bases, 8 bases remained unmatched. Germline V CDR1 and CDR2: MDHEN, SYDVKM. The CDR3 is 13 amino acids. CDR3 DNA: TGTGCCAGCGCGGTGGGGCGGGAGAATGAGCAGTTCTTC. Translating gives CASAVGRENEQFF.

V gene TRBV30 combines with J gene TRBJ2-2; D uncertain. The ends were cut back, 0 bases at V and 4 bases at J, with 9 bases in the middle. The germline V gene has CDR1 GTSNPN and CDR2 SVGIG (reference sequence). The CDR3 totals 14 residues. The CDR3 nucleotides read TGTGCCTGGAGTGTATATGGTTCCACCGGGGAGCTGTTTTTT. The encoded protein is CAWSVYGSTGELFF.

The chain is built from TRBV7-9 and TRBJ2-2; D gene uncertain. Germline V CDR1 and CDR2: SEHNR, FQNEAQ (reference sequence). Trimming left V 1 base short and J 5 bases short, with 11 bases between. There are 15 residues in the CDR3. The CDR3 nucleotides read TGTGCCAGCAGCTTAGATGGTAGTTTAACCGGGGAGCTGTTTTTT. Translating it yields CASSLDGSLTGELFF.

This clone was recorded once. The genes are TRBV19 and TRBJ1-1; 8 bases fit TRBD1. Losses at the gene ends were 7 bases for V and 6 bases for J; bases not matched to a gene: 4. CDR3 size: 12 residues. Germline V gives CDR1 LNHDA, CDR2 SQIVND (reference sequence). The CDR3 reads CASTKDRAEAFF. CDR3 nucleotide sequence: TGTGCCAGTACCAAGGACAGGGCTGAAGCTTTCTTT.

This clone occurred once. V gene TRBV6-5 combines with J gene TRBJ2-7; weak D call: TRBD1 (6 bases). The CDR3 is 15 amino acids. Per germline, CDR1 MNHEY and CDR2 SVGAGI. V lost 4 bases and J lost 1, with 14 bases in between. The CDR3 DNA follows: TGTGCCAGCAGTTGGGCCGGGACACAGTCCTACGAGCAGTACTTC. Translating gives CASSWAGTQSYEQYF.

The chain combines TRBV28 with TRBJ1-5, with a tentative D call TRBD1 (5 bases). Trimming left V 10 bases short and J 5 bases short, with 12 bases between. Germline V CDR1 and CDR2: MDHEN, SYDVKM. The CDR3 spans 12 residues. The CDR3 loop reads CATRVLYQPQHF. CDR3 DNA sequence: TGTGCCACCAGGGTACTATATCAGCCCCAGCATTTT.

V is TRBV15 and J is TRBJ2-7, with D perhaps matching TRBD2 (6 bases). CDR1 and CDR2 from the germline V gene are LNHNV and YYDKDF (reference sequence). CDR3 length: 15 residues. V was shortened by 1 base and J by 4 bases, with 14 bases between the two germline ends. CDR3 loop: CATSRGLGRVYEQYF. CDR3 nucleotides: TGTGCCACCAGCAGAGGACTCGGGAGAGTTTACGAGCAGTACTTC.

This clone was seen a handful of times. The J gene is TRBJ1-1, the V gene TRBV6-5, with D maybe TRBD1 (6 bases). CDR3 size: 14 residues. Germline V CDR1 and CDR2: MNHEY, SVGAGI. The V end was cut by 5 bases, the J end by 2 bases, with 12 bases between. The CDR3 DNA reads TGTGCCAGCAGTCTAGCGACAGGCAACACTGAAGCTTTCTTT. This translates into CASSLATGNTEAFF.

The J gene is TRBJ1-1, the V gene TRBV13, with 9 bases fitting TRBD1. Per germline, CDR1 PRHDT and CDR2 FYEKMQ (reference sequence). The CDR3 consists of 16 residues. V shed 0 bases and J 2 bases; nucleotides not matched to a gene: 4. Written as DNA, the CDR3 is TGTGCCAGCAGCTTAGGAGGACAGGGGAGAAACACTGAAGCTTTCTTT. The encoded protein is CASSLGGQGRNTEAFF.

This rearrangement joins TRBV29-1 to TRBJ2-2; 9 positions match TRBD2. V gave up 5 bases and J gave up 7 bases; unmatched junction bases: 5. The CDR3 length is 13 residues. Looked up from germline, CDR1 is SQVTM and CDR2 is ANQGSEA. The DNA of the CDR3 is TGCAGCGTTAGGACTAGCGCTAACGGGGAGCTGTTTTTT. The encoded protein is CSVRTSANGELFF.

This clone was detected once. The chain joins TRBV10-3 to TRBJ1-4; TRBD1 matches at 7 bases. The germline V gene encodes CDR1 ENHRY and CDR2 SYGVKD. This CDR3 comprises 13 residues. Unmatched junction bases numbered 8, after V lost 10 bases and J lost 6 bases. The CDR3 nucleotides read TGTGCCACCTGGACAGGAGGCGATGAAAAACTGTTTTTT. Amino acid sequence: CATWTGGDEKLFF.

The J gene is TRBJ1-5, the V gene TRBV30, with 7 positions matching TRBD1. Germline CDR1 GTSNPN, CDR2 SVGIG (reference sequence). This CDR3 has 13 amino acids. Trimming at V came to 2 bases and at J to 7 bases, leaving 5 bases not matched to a gene. CDR3 bases: TGTGCCTGGAGTCACAGGGGAGGACAGCCCCAGCATTTT. Residues: CAWSHRGGQPQHF. Filled out from reference TRBV30 and TRBJ1-5, the complete variable domain reads SQTIHQWPATLVQPVGSPLSLECTVEGTSNPNLYWYRQAAGRGLQLLFYSVGIGQISSEVPQNLSASRPQDRQFILSSKKLLLSDSGFYLCAWSHRGGQPQHFGDGTRLSIL.

In this sample, this clone turned up once. This chain links TRBV7-9 with TRBJ1-1; D call uncertain. V was clipped by 3 bases and J by 3 bases, with 8 bases between them. The CDR3 is 13 amino acids. The germline gives CDR1 SEHNR, CDR2 FQNEAQ (reference sequence). The CDR3 protein is CASSFGQDTEAFF. In nucleotides, the CDR3 is TGTGCCAGCAGCTTTGGGCAAGACACTGAAGCTTTCTTT. The variable domain in full, completed from reference TRBV7-9 and TRBJ1-1, reads DTGVSQNPRHKITKRGQNVTFRCDPISEHNRLYWYRQTLGQGPEFLTYFQNEAQLEKSRLLSDRFSAERPKGSFSTLEIQRTEQGDSAMYLCASSFGQDTEAFFGQGTRLTVV.